Here is one T cell receptor (beta chain) with its context. The CDR3 loop spans 14 amino acids. V was clipped by 1 base and J by 4 bases, with 10 bases between them. The germline gives CDR1 MDHEN, CDR2 SYDVKM. This sample is part of a study of T cell changes during pregnancy in multiple sclerosis. Assay used: immunoSEQ multiplex PCR; TCRdb lists only in-frame clones, some missing. The sample carries 38,000 or so clones, more than 90% recorded once. The gene calls are TRBV28 and TRBJ1-2; possible D gene TRBD1, 5 bases. The source of this sequence is a female donor with multiple sclerosis, enrolled in a pregnancy study. The sample consisted of peripheral blood, taken before pregnancy. CDR3 sequence: CASSLSQGIYGYTF. In DNA form, the CDR3 reads TGTGCCAGCAGTTTATCTCAGGGTATCTATGGCTACACCTTC.